This T cell receptor (beta chain) was recorded in a study of blood T cell repertoires in COVID-19. Study as a whole: In each case, the material was cDNA or gDNA derived from T cells, B-cell-depleted T cells, or PBMCs.

In the authors' methods: Scientists estimated how many nucleated cells there were by amplifying reference gene primers. TCRdb keeps only in-frame clones here, not all; method: immunoSEQ multiplex PCR. V and J calls and clone size are copied from that table; D and trimming were computed from the DNA. Of 14,000 to 15,000 clones listed, around 85% were seen once; the top ten hold 15% to 20%. Germline CDR1 reads SGHDT; CDR2 reads YYEEEE. J lost 4 bases, V lost 0 bases, and 11 bases had no gene match. The CDR3 is 17 amino acids. The specimen was peripheral blood. The clonotype was recovered from a human donor in a cohort sampled during active COVID-19. The V and J genes are TRBV5-6 and TRBJ2-5, with 8 bases identical to TRBD2. The DNA of the CDR3 is TGTGCCAGCAGCTTGGAGGTGGGGCGGGGGGTGGCAGAGACCCAGTACTTC. It is translated as CASSLEVGRGVAETQYF.